These T cell receptor beta chains were read from a single sample in a study of human T cells and chemical hapten exposure. TCRdb fed the RACE reads into MiXCR, producing one record per CDR3 protein. This sample carries 120,000 to 150,000 distinct CDR3 sequences, around 11% of them seen once, and the ten largest clones take more than 1.1%. Sequenced here: whole blood, sampled in connection with sensitization to the hapten diphenylcyclopropenone (DPC). All receptors come from a woman aged 45-59 years with alopecia areata. Some clones in this sample may be carry-over from other donors' samples. Each CDR3 is given with its conserved first and last residue. The D gene is left open where the match is weak. Clone size, where shown, is once, few, many, or a class for clones that have expanded.

V gene	D gene	clone size	J gene	CDR3 DNA	CDR3 protein
TRBV5-1	NA	NA	TRBJ1-1	TGCGCCAGCAGCTTGGGCTGGGGCGACGACACTGAAGCTTTCTTT	CASSLGWGDDTEAFF
TRBV20-1	NA	once	TRBJ2-2	TGCAGTGCTCCCCCAGGGGTGGGCGGGGAGCTGTTTTTT	CSAPPGVGGELFF
TRBV29-1	NA	few	TRBJ2-7	TGCAGCGTTGGAGCCGTCAGCTCCTACGAGCAGTACTTC	CSVGAVSSYEQYF
TRBV18	NA	many	TRBJ2-5	TGTGCCAGCTTTGCGCAGAGGCAAGAGACCCAGTACTTC	CASFAQRQETQYF
TRBV7-9	NA	NA	TRBJ1-1	TGTGCCAGCAGCTTAGGAGGGGCCGCCCTCACTGAAGCTTTCTTT	CASSLGGAALTEAFF
TRBV14	TRBD2	NA	TRBJ2-1	TGTGCCAGCAGCAGGACTAGCGGGAGGGCCGGTGAGCAGTTCTTC	CASSRTSGRAGEQFF
TRBV11-2	TRBD1	few	TRBJ2-3	TGTGCCAGCAGCTTAACAGGGGTTAGCACAGATACGCAGTATTTT	CASSLTGVSTDTQYF
TRBV12-3/TRBV12-4	NA	many	TRBJ2-1	TGTGCCAGCAGTTCCCCCGGGAGTTCCTACAATGAGCAGTTCTTC	CASSSPGSSYNEQFF
TRBV12-3/TRBV12-4	NA	many	TRBJ2-7	TGTGCCAGCAGCCCCGGGACTCCATCCTACGAGCAGTACTTC	CASSPGTPSYEQYF
TRBV4-3	NA	NA	TRBJ2-1	TGCGCCAGCAGCCAAGAGAGCCTAGCGATCAATGAGCAGTTCTTC	CASSQESLAINEQFF
TRBV30	NA	many	TRBJ2-6	TGTGCCTGGAGTGTACGAACGCAACCTGGGGCCAACGTCCTGACTTTC	CAWSVRTQPGANVLTF
TRBV21-1	NA	few	TRBJ2-1	TGTGCCAGCCGCAGACTAGCGGGAGTAACTAGGGGTGAGCAGTTCTTC	CASRRLAGVTRGEQFF
TRBV12-3/TRBV12-4	NA	NA	TRBJ1-3	TGTGCCAGCACCCCCGACATCGGAAACACCATATATTTT	CASTPDIGNTIYF
TRBV19	TRBD1	few	TRBJ2-2	TGTGCCGGTTCGAGCCCGGGACAGGGGGCCGGGGAGCTGTTTTTT	CAGSSPGQGAGELFF
TRBV6-2/TRBV6-3	NA	many	TRBJ2-7	TGTGCCAGCAGGCGCGGGACTCTCACCTACGAGCAGTACTTC	CASRRGTLTYEQYF
TRBV6-6	NA	many	TRBJ2-5	TGTGCCAGCAGAACGGCCGCTGAGGGGACCCAGTACTTC	CASRTAAEGTQYF
TRBV27	NA	few	TRBJ1-2	TGTGCCAGCAGGGAACAGGGTAGGAACTATGGCTACACCTTC	CASREQGRNYGYTF
TRBV3-1	TRBD2	NA	TRBJ2-7	TGTGCCAGCAGCCAAGGACTAGCGCCCTCCTACGAGCAGTACTTC	CASSQGLAPSYEQYF
TRBV6-2/TRBV6-3	NA	NA	TRBJ2-7	TGTGCCAGCAGCTCCCGACCAGACTCCTACGAGCAGTACTTC	CASSSRPDSYEQYF